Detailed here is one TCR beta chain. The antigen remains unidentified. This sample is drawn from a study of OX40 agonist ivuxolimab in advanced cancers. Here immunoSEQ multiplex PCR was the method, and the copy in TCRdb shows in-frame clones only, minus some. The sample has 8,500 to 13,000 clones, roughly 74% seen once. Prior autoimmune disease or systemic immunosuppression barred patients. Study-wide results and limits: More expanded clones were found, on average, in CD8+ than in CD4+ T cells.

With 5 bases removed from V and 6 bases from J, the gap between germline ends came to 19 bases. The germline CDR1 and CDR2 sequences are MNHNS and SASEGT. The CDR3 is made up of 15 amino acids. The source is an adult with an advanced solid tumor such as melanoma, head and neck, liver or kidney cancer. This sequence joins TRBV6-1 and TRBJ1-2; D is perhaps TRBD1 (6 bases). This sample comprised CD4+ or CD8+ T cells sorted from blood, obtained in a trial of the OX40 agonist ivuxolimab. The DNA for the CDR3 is TGTGCCAGCAGTACTCGAGGACAGCTCCCAAATGGCTACACCTTC. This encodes CASSTRGQLPNGYTF.